This TCR beta chain was found in a study of technical replicates of blood from a few donors. Clones were sequenced by immunoSEQ multiplex PCR, and TCRdb holds only the in-frame ones, with some missing. The sample gives approximately 74,000 clones, roughly 98% of which show up once; approximately 0.17% is in the top ten. V lost 8 bases to trimming and J lost 10 bases, with 12 bases between them. Germline-derived CDR1 and CDR2 are MNHNS and SASEGT. The CDR3 is 11 residues long. The TCR originated in a human donor in good health. The chain joins TRBV6-1 to TRBJ2-1; the D gene is possibly TRBD2 (5 bases). What was sequenced was T cells isolated from PBMCs. CDR3 region: CASLRGGEQFF. Written as DNA, the CDR3 is TGTGCCAGCTTACGGGGTGGGGAGCAGTTCTTC.